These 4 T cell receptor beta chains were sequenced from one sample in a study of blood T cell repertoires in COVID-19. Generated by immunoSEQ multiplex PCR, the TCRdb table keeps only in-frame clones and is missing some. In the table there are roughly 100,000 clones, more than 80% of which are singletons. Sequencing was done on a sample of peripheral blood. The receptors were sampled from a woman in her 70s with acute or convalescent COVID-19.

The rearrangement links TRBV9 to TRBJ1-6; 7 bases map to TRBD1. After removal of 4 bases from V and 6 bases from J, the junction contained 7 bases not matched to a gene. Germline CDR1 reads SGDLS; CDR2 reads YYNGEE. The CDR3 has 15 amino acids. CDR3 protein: CASSTRQGGNSPLHF. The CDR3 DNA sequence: TGTGCCAGCAGCACCCGACAGGGTGGTAATTCACCCCTCCACTTT. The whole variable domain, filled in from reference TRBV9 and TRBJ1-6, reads DSGVTQTPKHLITATGQRVTLRCSPRSGDLSVYWYQQSLDQGLQFLIQYYNGEERAKGNILERFSAQQFPDLHSELNLSSLELGDSALYFCASSTRQGGNSPLHFGNGTRLTVT.

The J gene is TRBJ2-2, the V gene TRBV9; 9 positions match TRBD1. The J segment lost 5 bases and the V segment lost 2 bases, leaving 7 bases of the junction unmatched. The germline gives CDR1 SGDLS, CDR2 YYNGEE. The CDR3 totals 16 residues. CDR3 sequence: CASSVSRGTGTGELFF. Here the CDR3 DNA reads TGTGCCAGCAGCGTCAGTCGCGGGACAGGGACCGGGGAGCTGTTTTTT.

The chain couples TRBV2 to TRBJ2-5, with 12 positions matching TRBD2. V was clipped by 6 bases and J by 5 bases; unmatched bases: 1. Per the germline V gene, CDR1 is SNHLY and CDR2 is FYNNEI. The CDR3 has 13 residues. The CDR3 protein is CASRLAGGETQYF. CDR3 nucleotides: TGTGCCAGCAGGCTAGCGGGGGGGGAGACCCAGTACTTC. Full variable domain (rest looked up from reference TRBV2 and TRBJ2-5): EPEVTQTPSHQVTQMGQEVILRCVPISNHLYFYWYRQILGQKVEFLVSFYNNEISEKSEIFDDQFSVERPDGSNFTLKIRSTKLEDSAMYFCASRLAGGETQYFGPGTRLLVL.

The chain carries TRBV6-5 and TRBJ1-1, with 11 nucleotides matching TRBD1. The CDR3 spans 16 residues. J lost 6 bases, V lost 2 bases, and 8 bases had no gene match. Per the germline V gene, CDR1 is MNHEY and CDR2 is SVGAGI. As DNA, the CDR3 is TGTGCCAGCAGTTACGTTAGGACAGGGGGCATCTCTGAAGCTTTCTTT. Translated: CASSYVRTGGISEAFF.